This entry features one T cell receptor beta chain sequence. Its antigen is undetermined. The PCR contained 60 Vbeta and 13 Jbeta primers. TCRdb's copy holds only in-frame clones and misses some; the assay was immunoSEQ multiplex PCR. This sample carries over 130,000 clones, more than 75% of them seen once, and the ten largest clones take 5% to 7.5%. This sample is drawn from a study of cytomegalovirus exposure and HLA in healthy donors. Whole-study findings and limits: CMV serostatus stood as the only immune exposure information on hand. It was in a later analysis that TCR association rates were seen to vary by HLA locus, highest for DRB1 and lowest for HLA-C. Accurate HLA-A and HLA-B prediction from TCR beta sequences was reported for most subjects.

Germline V CDR1 and CDR2: MNHNY, SVGAGI (reference sequence). There are 15 residues in the CDR3. V shed 0 bases, J shed 6 bases, and the junction held 6 bases outside the gene matches. This rearrangement joins TRBV6-6 to TRBJ2-3; 7 nucleotides agree with TRBD1. This TCR came from a woman aged 40-49 years in good health and CMV-seropositive. The sequencing sample was made of PBMCs. The CDR3 here is CASSYSSPTGDTQYF. The CDR3 coding sequence is TGTGCCAGCAGTTACTCGAGTCCGACAGGGGATACGCAGTATTTT.